This TCR beta chain comes out of a study of blood T cell repertoires in COVID-19 (dated by TCRdb to 2020 to 2022). Notes on the research overall: Samples from collaborators originated in the United States, Italy and Spain and spanned both the acute and convalescent phases of COVID-19. The prospective study material was composed of cDNA or gDNA derived from T cells, B-cell-depleted T cells, or PBMCs. Deeply sampled blood TCRbeta repertoires from subjects exposed to, actively infected with, or recovered from COVID-19 were included in the dataset. A freely available public database, intended as a resource for researchers studying the immune response to SARS-CoV-2, is where the repertoires were released. Samples were obtained from the ongoing ImmuneRACE study (first 160 participants) and from over 1,000 subjects provided by 6 global collaborators. The sample metadata nearly always contained a de-identified subject ID, COVID-19 status, age in years and sex. Where HLA class I and class II types were available, the types were taken from metadata supplied by the sample provider, not from assay-based typing.

The study at large found these results: The amount of clinical and demographic metadata varied by source and participant and was provided uncurated.

The collaborating institutions used their own protocols to collect whole blood in K2EDTA tubes. Collaborator samples were shipped for TCRbeta analysis as frozen whole blood, isolated PBMCs, or DNA extracted from either sample type. On this clone itself: The antigen it recognizes is unknown. It has no much larger one-base neighbor in the sample; base qualities were not kept.

TCRbeta CDR3 regions were amplified from genomic DNA using the immunoSEQ Assay, a bias-controlled multiplex PCR. On the authors' methods: Nucleated cell counts per sample were estimated from amplification of reference gene primers within the assay. To quantify the absolute abundance of each unique TCRbeta CDR3 rearrangement, sequence reads were collapsed and filtered. For each sample, productive Simpson clonality was calculated as the square root of Simpson's diversity index over productive rearrangements. TCRdb obtained this table from immuneACCESS and retained in-frame rearrangements with V and J assigned. These tables miss some clones; where compared with another copy, unresolved V genes account for less than half of the shortfall, and the remainder is unexplained. The D gene and trimming were derived from the DNA, and the V and J assignments and clone size from that table. Counted in this sample were 150,000 to 200,000 clones; approximately 82% of them appeared once. Approximately 7.2% of the sample comes from the top ten.

The source of this sequence is a human donor with acute or convalescent COVID-19. The donor label of this sample is uncertain. The material sequenced was peripheral blood.

DNA sequence: TGTGCCAGCAGCGTAGGAGGCAGGGTTGTCTATGGCGAGACCCAGTACTTC. Translated, it reads CASSVGGRVVYGETQYF. Rearrangement joined TRBV9 to TRBJ2-5; a tentative D call is TRBD1 (5 bases match). V lost 0 bases and J lost 5 bases; the stretch between them is 20 bases long. Per the germline V gene, SGDLS is the CDR1 and YYNGEE is the CDR2. Taken from cysteine to phenylalanine, the CDR3 has 17 residues. The entry retains the CDR3 DNA only, 51 bases that are in frame from base 1.